The source of this T cell receptor beta chain is a study of T cell changes during pregnancy in multiple sclerosis. Using immunoSEQ multiplex PCR, the repertoire was profiled, and TCRdb retains in-frame clones only, with some absent. The top ten hold more than 2% of the sample, which has some 89,000 clones, about 95% seen once. CDR1 is SGHKS and CDR2 is YYEKEE in the germline V gene (reference sequence). The CDR3 extends over 15 amino acids. J gave up 3 bases and V 0 bases, and 2 bases lay outside the gene matches. The rearrangement uses TRBV5-5 and TRBJ2-2, with 7 bases fitting TRBD1. The TCR was taken from a female donor with multiple sclerosis, enrolled in a pregnancy study. The sequencing here drew on peripheral blood, taken in the third trimester of pregnancy. The CDR3 region is CASSLGTGYTGELFF. CDR3 in DNA: TGTGCCAGCAGCTTGGGGACAGGCTACACCGGGGAGCTGTTTTTT.